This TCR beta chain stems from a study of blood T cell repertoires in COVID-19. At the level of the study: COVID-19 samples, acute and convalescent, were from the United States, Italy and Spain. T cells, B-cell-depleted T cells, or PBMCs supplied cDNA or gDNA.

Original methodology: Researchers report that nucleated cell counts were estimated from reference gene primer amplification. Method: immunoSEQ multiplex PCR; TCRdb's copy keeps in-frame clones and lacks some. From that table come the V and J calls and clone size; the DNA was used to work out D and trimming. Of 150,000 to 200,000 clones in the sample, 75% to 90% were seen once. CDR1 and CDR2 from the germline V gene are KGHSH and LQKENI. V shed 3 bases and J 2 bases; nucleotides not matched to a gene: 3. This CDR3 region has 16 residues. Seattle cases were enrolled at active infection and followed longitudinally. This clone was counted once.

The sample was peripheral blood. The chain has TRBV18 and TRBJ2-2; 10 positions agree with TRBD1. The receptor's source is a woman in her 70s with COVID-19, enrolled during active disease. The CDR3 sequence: CASSPRDRGNTGELFF. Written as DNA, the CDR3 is TGTGCCAGCTCACCCCGGGACAGGGGTAACACCGGGGAGCTGTTTTTT.